This T cell receptor (beta chain) was recorded in a study of T cells after posttransplantation cyclophosphamide. Study results and caveats: Skin or GI-infiltrating T cells shared few TRB sequences with blood.

This clone was seen a handful of times. The antigen is unknown. Method: immunoSEQ multiplex PCR; TCRdb's copy keeps in-frame clones and lacks some. The data contain some 13,000 clones, over 60% of them singletons. Sequencing used memory CD4+ T cells sorted from PBMCs. The sequence was collected from a man in his fifties or sixties.

CDR3 in DNA: TGTGCCAGCAGCGCCGGGACAAGCAATCAGCCCCAGCATTTT. Translation gives CASSAGTSNQPQHF. The chain uses TRBV9 and TRBJ1-5; weak D call: TRBD1 (6 bases). The CDR3 totals 14 residues. Germline V gene data show CDR1 as SGDLS and CDR2 as YYNGEE. With 3 bases removed from V and 1 base from J, the gap between germline ends came to 8 bases.